The 10 T cell receptor beta chains below were found in one sample sequenced in a study of early stage breast cancer tumors. The method was immunoSEQ multiplex PCR; TCRdb's version includes in-frame clones alone and lacks a portion of them. Counted here are fewer than 30,000 clones, under 60% occurring once; the ten biggest clones make up around 9%. The source material was breast tumor tissue. The receptors shown here come from a person in their fifties with breast cancer.

The chain uses TRBV27 and TRBJ1-1; 9 bases agree with TRBD1. This CDR3 region has 16 residues. Germline CDR1 is MNHEY and CDR2 is SMNVEV (reference sequence). V was clipped by 4 bases and J by 1 base; unmatched bases: 7. The CDR3 region has the DNA TGTGCCAGCAGTTCCCTAAGGACAGGGGAGAACACTGAAGCTTTCTTT. It is translated as CASSSLRTGENTEAFF.

The chain carries TRBV7-3 and TRBJ2-3; D perhaps matches TRBD1 (6 bases). This CDR3 is built from 15 residues. The germline V gene has CDR1 SGHTA and CDR2 FQGTGA. Trimming pared 4 bases from V and 2 bases from J, leaving 13 bases between. CDR3 sequence reads: CASSSGETATDTQYF. The CDR3 bases are TGTGCCAGCAGCTCAGGGGAGACAGCCACAGATACGCAGTATTTT. Full variable domain (missing parts from reference TRBV7-3 and TRBJ2-3): GAGVSQTPSNKVTEKGKYVELRCDPISGHTALYWYRQSLGQGPEFLIYFQGTGAADDSGLPNDRFFAVRPEGSVSTLKIQRTERGDSAVYLCASSSGETATDTQYFGPGTRLTVL.

The chain carries TRBV23-1 and TRBJ2-5, with TRBD2 matching over 13 bases. TRBV23-1 belongs to the ORF category, with a function that is uncertain. J lost 1 base, V lost 2 bases, and 10 bases had no gene match. This CDR3 is built from 19 residues. The CDR3 coding sequence is TGCGCCAGCAGTCAAACTACACTAGCGGGAGGGATTATCCAAGAGACCCAGTACTTC. Its translation is CASSQTTLAGGIIQETQYF.

The chain is built from TRBV6-6 and TRBJ1-2, with a tentative D call TRBD1 (5 bases). The CDR3 length is 15 residues. The V and J ends lost 0 bases and 3 bases respectively, with 11 bases between them. From germline, CDR1 is MNHNY and CDR2 SVGAGI (reference sequence). The CDR3 loop is CASSYSNEGDYGYTF. DNA of the CDR3: TGTGCCAGCAGTTACTCGAACGAAGGGGACTATGGCTACACCTTC.

The chain joins TRBV27 to TRBJ2-5; D uncertain. CDR1 is MNHEY, CDR2 SMNVEV, per germline (reference sequence). The V end lost 3 bases, the J end lost 5 bases, and 13 bases lay between the germline ends. The CDR3 is made up of 14 amino acids. DNA for the CDR3: TGTGCCAGCAGTTTTTCGAGTAGTGGGGAGACCCAGTACTTC. Its translation: CASSFSSSGETQYF.

The rearrangement links TRBV11-3 to TRBJ2-3; D is perhaps TRBD1 or TRBD2 (5 bases each). Germline V gene data show CDR1 as SGHNT and CDR2 as YENEEA. CDR3 length: 14 residues. V lost 5 bases, J lost 2 bases, and 11 bases lay in between. The CDR3 region is CASSRRGVTDTQYF. CDR3 sequence (DNA): TGTGCCAGCAGCCGAAGGGGAGTCACAGATACGCAGTATTTT.

In its sample, this clone was seen once. The V call is TRBV28, the J call TRBJ2-7, with 13 bases fitting TRBD2. Losses at the gene ends were 7 bases for V and 6 bases for J; bases not matched to a gene: 6. Germline CDR1 and CDR2: MDHEN and SYDVKM. This CDR3 region has 14 residues. CDR3 loop: CASTPGLAGIEQYF. The CDR3 DNA sequence: TGTGCCAGCACCCCGGGACTAGCGGGAATCGAGCAGTACTTC. Supplemented by reference TRBV28 and TRBJ2-7, the full variable domain reads DVKVTQSSRYLVKRTGEKVFLECVQDMDHENMFWYRQDPGLGLRLIYFSYDVKMKEKGDIPEGYSVSREKKERFSLILESASTNQTSMYLCASTPGLAGIEQYFGPGTRLTVT.

This clone was recorded once. V and J are TRBV7-8 and TRBJ2-3; D unclear. V dropped 2 bases and J dropped 4 bases, with 16 bases sitting between them. The CDR3 runs 16 residues. Germline assignment: CDR1 SGHVS and CDR2 FQNEAQ. The CDR3 loop reads CASSLSNGVFADTQYF. CDR3 bases: TGTGCCAGCAGCTTAAGTAATGGGGTTTTCGCAGATACGCAGTATTTT.

As regards this clone: Germline is not matched at one junction end, which may reflect a read error. The chain joins TRBV6-5 to TRBJ2-5, with D perhaps TRBD1 or TRBD2 (5 bases each). CDR3 size: 14 residues. From germline, CDR1 is MNHEY and CDR2 SVGAGI. CDR3 residues: CAISGDTEGETQYF. DNA for the CDR3: TGTGCCATCAGTGGAGACACCGAGGGGGAGACCCAGTACTTC.

The chain carries TRBV18 and TRBJ1-2; D is ambiguous. This CDR3 region has 13 residues. Germline loops: CDR1 KGHSH, CDR2 LQKENI. V was pared by 3 bases and J by 3 bases, with 8 bases between. In nucleotides, the CDR3 is TGTGCCAGCTCACCCAGCCTCGACTATGGCTACACCTTC. Amino acid sequence: CASSPSLDYGYTF.